These T cell receptor beta chains were read from a single sample in a study of OX40 agonist ivuxolimab in advanced cancers. Repertoires were generated with immunoSEQ multiplex PCR, while TCRdb's copy carries only in-frame clones and drops some. There are roughly 60,000 clones in the sample; 70% to 90% occur only once, and around 2.9% lies in the top ten. The source material was CD4+ or CD8+ T cells sorted from blood, sampled in a trial of the OX40 agonist ivuxolimab. These receptors were obtained from an adult with an advanced solid tumor such as melanoma, head and neck, liver or kidney cancer. Each CDR3 is given with its conserved first and last residue. Each record gives: J gene, D gene, V gene, clone size, CDR3 protein, CDR3 DNA. The D gene is left open where the match is weak. Size is omitted from some rows. Given values are once, few, many or a class for expanded clones.

j_gene: TRBJ2-1
d_gene: TRBD2
v_gene: TRBV4-1
abundance: NA
CDR3aa: CASSPGRGPAQSYEQFF
CDR3nt: TGCGCCAGCAGCCCTGGGAGGGGCCCAGCCCAGTCGTATGAGCAGTTCTTC

j_gene: TRBJ1-1
d_gene: TRBD1
v_gene: TRBV7-2
abundance: NA
CDR3aa: CASSVGQGNTEAFF
CDR3nt: TGTGCCAGCAGCGTGGGACAGGGAAACACTGAAGCTTTCTTT

j_gene: TRBJ2-2
d_gene: NA
v_gene: TRBV7-6
abundance: NA
CDR3aa: CASSLSVGADTGELFF
CDR3nt: TGTGCCAGCAGCTTATCGGTCGGAGCGGACACCGGGGAGCTGTTTTTT

j_gene: TRBJ2-3
d_gene: NA
v_gene: TRBV14
abundance: NA
CDR3aa: CASSLALGADTQYF
CDR3nt: TGTGCCAGCAGCCTTGCCTTAGGGGCAGATACGCAGTATTTT

j_gene: TRBJ1-1
d_gene: NA
v_gene: TRBV5-1
abundance: NA
CDR3aa: CASSARGGTEAFF
CDR3nt: TGCGCCAGCAGCGCAAGGGGTGGAACTGAAGCTTTCTTT

j_gene: TRBJ2-1
d_gene: NA
v_gene: TRBV6-6
abundance: NA
CDR3aa: CASSYSPTGGNEQFF
CDR3nt: TGTGCCAGCAGTTACTCCCCGACTGGGGGTAATGAGCAGTTCTTC

j_gene: TRBJ1-2
d_gene: NA
v_gene: TRBV21-1
abundance: NA
CDR3aa: CASIPRNRPANYGYTF
CDR3nt: TGTGCCAGCATCCCAAGGAACCGCCCAGCTAACTATGGCTACACCTTC

j_gene: TRBJ2-7
d_gene: NA
v_gene: TRBV5-5
abundance: NA
CDR3aa: CASSSLTTASYEQYF
CDR3nt: TGTGCCAGCAGCAGCCTTACGACCGCCTCCTACGAGCAGTACTTC

j_gene: TRBJ2-3
d_gene: NA
v_gene: TRBV6-1
abundance: NA
CDR3aa: CASRPTGDTQYF
CDR3nt: TGTGCCAGCAGGCCTACAGGGGATACGCAGTATTTT

j_gene: TRBJ2-5
d_gene: NA
v_gene: TRBV28
abundance: once
CDR3aa: CASSSFRGTKPQAQYF
CDR3nt: TGTGCCAGCAGTAGCTTCCGGGGCACCAAACCCCAAGCCCAGTACTTC

j_gene: TRBJ2-7
d_gene: TRBD1
v_gene: TRBV7-2
abundance: NA
CDR3aa: CASSLPGGQYEQYF
CDR3nt: TGTGCCAGCAGCTTGCCAGGGGGCCAGTACGAGCAGTACTTC

j_gene: TRBJ2-7
d_gene: TRBD1
v_gene: TRBV6-5
abundance: NA
CDR3aa: CASSRTGRYEQYF
CDR3nt: TGTGCCAGCAGCCGGACAGGGCGTTACGAGCAGTACTTC

j_gene: TRBJ2-1
d_gene: TRBD2
v_gene: TRBV14
abundance: NA
CDR3aa: CASSPRLAGPSYNEQFF
CDR3nt: TGTGCCAGCAGCCCGAGACTAGCGGGACCCTCCTACAATGAGCAGTTCTTC

j_gene: TRBJ1-6
d_gene: NA
v_gene: TRBV6-5
abundance: few
CDR3aa: CASGRPDRGSPLHF
CDR3nt: TGTGCCAGCGGGCGTCCCGACCGCGGTTCACCCCTCCACTTT

j_gene: TRBJ1-1
d_gene: NA
v_gene: TRBV5-1
abundance: NA
CDR3aa: CASGRDNTEAFF
CDR3nt: TGCGCCAGCGGCCGGGACAACACTGAAGCTTTCTTT

j_gene: TRBJ2-2
d_gene: NA
v_gene: TRBV10-3
abundance: NA
CDR3aa: CAISGGRPGELFF
CDR3nt: TGTGCCATCAGTGGCGGCAGGCCCGGGGAGCTGTTTTTT

j_gene: TRBJ2-1
d_gene: NA
v_gene: TRBV18
abundance: NA
CDR3aa: CASGESQGDNEQFF
CDR3nt: TGTGCCAGCGGGGAATCCCAAGGGGACAATGAGCAGTTCTTC

j_gene: TRBJ1-5
d_gene: TRBD1
v_gene: TRBV2
abundance: NA
CDR3aa: CASSEQGAGQPQHF
CDR3nt: TGTGCCAGCAGTGAGCAGGGGGCTGGTCAGCCCCAGCATTTT

j_gene: TRBJ2-7
d_gene: TRBD2
v_gene: TRBV18
abundance: NA
CDR3aa: CASSPPSLLAGVYEQYF
CDR3nt: TGTGCCAGCTCACCACCGTCTTTACTAGCGGGAGTCTACGAGCAGTACTTC

j_gene: TRBJ1-4
d_gene: NA
v_gene: TRBV6-5
abundance: NA
CDR3aa: CASSYTGWGGSEKLFF
CDR3nt: TGTGCCAGCAGTTACACAGGGTGGGGCGGTAGTGAAAAACTGTTTTTT

j_gene: TRBJ1-2
d_gene: NA
v_gene: TRBV7-2
abundance: NA
CDR3aa: CASSSLNYGYTF
CDR3nt: TGTGCCAGCAGCTCTCTTAACTATGGCTACACCTTC

j_gene: TRBJ1-5
d_gene: TRBD1
v_gene: TRBV29-1
abundance: NA
CDR3aa: CSVGTGWNQPQHF
CDR3nt: TGCAGCGTCGGGACAGGGTGGAATCAGCCCCAGCATTTT

j_gene: TRBJ2-7
d_gene: NA
v_gene: TRBV5-5
abundance: once
CDR3aa: CASSLPYRKLHEQYF
CDR3nt: TGTGCCAGCAGCTTGCCCTACAGGAAGTTGCACGAGCAGTACTTC

j_gene: TRBJ2-7
d_gene: NA
v_gene: TRBV4-2
abundance: NA
CDR3aa: CASSPEANSYEQYF
CDR3nt: TGTGCCAGCAGCCCCGAGGCAAACTCCTACGAGCAGTACTTC

j_gene: TRBJ1-1
d_gene: TRBD1
v_gene: TRBV19
abundance: NA
CDR3aa: CASSSGTVNTEAFF
CDR3nt: TGTGCCAGTAGCTCCGGGACAGTGAACACTGAAGCTTTCTTT

j_gene: TRBJ2-5
d_gene: NA
v_gene: TRBV28
abundance: NA
CDR3aa: CASTGTIQETQYF
CDR3nt: TGTGCCAGCACCGGGACAATCCAAGAGACCCAGTACTTC

j_gene: TRBJ2-2
d_gene: NA
v_gene: TRBV7-2
abundance: NA
CDR3aa: CASSLGGRSTGELFF
CDR3nt: TGTGCCAGCAGCTTAGGGGGGAGGAGCACCGGGGAGCTGTTTTTT

j_gene: TRBJ2-3
d_gene: NA
v_gene: TRBV7-2
abundance: NA
CDR3aa: CASSPYTDTQYF
CDR3nt: TGTGCCAGCAGCCCCTATACAGATACGCAGTATTTT

j_gene: TRBJ1-1
d_gene: TRBD1
v_gene: TRBV4-1
abundance: NA
CDR3aa: CASSHPLRDRGQLNTEAFF
CDR3nt: TGCGCCAGCAGCCATCCCCTCCGGGACAGGGGGCAATTGAACACTGAAGCTTTCTTT

j_gene: TRBJ2-7
d_gene: NA
v_gene: TRBV11-2
abundance: once
CDR3aa: CASSPDYEQYF
CDR3nt: TGTGCCAGCAGCCCTGACTACGAGCAGTACTTC

j_gene: TRBJ1-5
d_gene: NA
v_gene: TRBV21-1
abundance: NA
CDR3aa: CASSTLGGRGGRQPQHF
CDR3nt: TGTGCCAGCAGCACCCTAGGGGGCAGGGGTGGTAGACAGCCCCAGCATTTT

j_gene: TRBJ1-2
d_gene: NA
v_gene: TRBV2
abundance: NA
CDR3aa: CASSLQGYGYTF
CDR3nt: TGTGCCAGCAGTCTCCAGGGATATGGCTACACCTTC

j_gene: TRBJ1-1
d_gene: NA
v_gene: TRBV28
abundance: NA
CDR3aa: CASSPWAGKDTEAFF
CDR3nt: TGTGCCAGCAGCCCCTGGGCAGGGAAGGACACTGAAGCTTTCTTT

j_gene: TRBJ1-1
d_gene: NA
v_gene: TRBV7-2
abundance: NA
CDR3aa: CASSADRATEAFF
CDR3nt: TGTGCCAGCAGCGCGGACAGAGCCACTGAAGCTTTCTTT

j_gene: TRBJ2-7
d_gene: TRBD2
v_gene: TRBV28
abundance: NA
CDR3aa: CASNSGTSGGEQYF
CDR3nt: TGTGCCAGCAATTCCGGGACTAGCGGGGGGGAGCAGTACTTC

j_gene: TRBJ1-4
d_gene: TRBD1
v_gene: TRBV28
abundance: NA
CDR3aa: CASSGDRGLREKLFF
CDR3nt: TGTGCCAGCAGTGGGGACAGGGGGCTAAGGGAAAAACTGTTTTTT

j_gene: TRBJ2-7
d_gene: TRBD2
v_gene: TRBV5-1
abundance: NA
CDR3aa: CASSLSGSPYEQYF
CDR3nt: TGCGCCAGCAGCTTAAGCGGGAGCCCCTACGAGCAGTACTTC

j_gene: TRBJ2-7
d_gene: TRBD1
v_gene: TRBV5-1
abundance: NA
CDR3aa: CASSRGTGSYEQYF
CDR3nt: TGCGCCAGCAGCCGGGGGACAGGCTCCTACGAGCAGTACTTC

j_gene: TRBJ2-7
d_gene: NA
v_gene: TRBV4-3
abundance: few
CDR3aa: CASSQDGRGTQYF
CDR3nt: TGCGCCAGCAGCCAAGATGGGCGGGGCACCCAGTACTTC

j_gene: TRBJ2-7
d_gene: TRBD1
v_gene: TRBV6-6
abundance: few
CDR3aa: CATKTGDEQYF
CDR3nt: TGTGCCACCAAGACAGGGGACGAGCAGTACTTC

j_gene: TRBJ2-3
d_gene: NA
v_gene: TRBV6-4
abundance: NA
CDR3aa: CASSDFRGDTQYF
CDR3nt: TGTGCCAGCAGTGACTTTAGGGGAGATACGCAGTATTTT

j_gene: TRBJ2-1
d_gene: NA
v_gene: TRBV28
abundance: NA
CDR3aa: CATGRADLNEQFF
CDR3nt: TGTGCCACAGGGCGGGCCGACTTGAATGAGCAGTTCTTC